These 8 T cell receptor beta chains were all obtained from the same sample, sequenced in a study of OX40 agonist ivuxolimab in advanced cancers. Clones were sequenced by immunoSEQ multiplex PCR, and TCRdb holds only the in-frame ones, with some missing. The profile shows 75,000 to 90,000 clones, more than 80% of them singletons. This sample comprised CD4+ or CD8+ T cells sorted from blood, obtained in a trial of the OX40 agonist ivuxolimab. The receptors were sampled from an adult with an advanced solid tumor such as melanoma, head and neck, liver or kidney cancer.

J is TRBJ2-2 and V is TRBV4-3; perhaps TRBD1 as D (5 bases). The CDR3 is 17 amino acids. The germline V and J ends were trimmed by 0 bases and 3 bases, with 14 bases remaining between them. The V gene's germline CDR1 is LGHNA and CDR2 YSLEER. CDR3 residues: CASSQEYSRVYTGELFF. In nucleotides, the CDR3 is TGCGCCAGCAGCCAAGAGTACAGCAGGGTTTACACCGGGGAGCTGTTTTTT.

The V and J genes are TRBV6-5 and TRBJ1-4; possible D gene TRBD1, 6 bases. The V and J ends lost 0 bases and 4 bases respectively, with 12 bases between them. The CDR3 has 16 amino acids. Per germline, CDR1 MNHEY and CDR2 SVGAGI. In DNA, the CDR3 is TGTGCCAGCAGTTACTCAGGGGGAGGTCTTAATGAAAAACTGTTTTTT. It encodes CASSYSGGGLNEKLFF.

Only one count was recorded for this clone. The J gene is TRBJ1-5, the V gene TRBV21-1; no check of the table's D call, TRBD1, against the DNA was made. TRBV21-1 is given as a pseudogene. This CDR3 has 19 amino acids. The CDR3 region is CASSTGPRGQAKGNQPQHF. In nucleotides, the CDR3 is TGTGCCAGCAGCACCGGTCCTAGGGGACAGGCTAAAGGAAATCAGCCCCAGCATTTT.

This clone was recorded only once. The CDR3 DNA sequence: TGTGCCAGCAGGAAGGCAACGGGACGCAGTAATTCACCCCTCCACTTT. Its protein is CASRKATGRSNSPLHF. The genes are TRBV7-8 and TRBJ1-6, with D possibly TRBD1 on 5 matching bases. The CDR3 extends over 16 amino acids. V was shortened by 6 bases and J by 6 bases, with 18 bases between the two germline ends. Germline CDR1 SGHVS, CDR2 FQNEAQ.

The genes are TRBV6-6 and TRBJ1-4; D remains unclear. The germline V gene has CDR1 MNHNY and CDR2 SVGAGI (reference sequence). The V gene lost 2 bases and the J gene lost 6 bases, with 10 bases spanning the gap. The CDR3 spans 14 residues. In DNA form, the CDR3 reads TGTGCCAGCAGTTACGTTTCGGCTTATGAAAAACTGTTTTTT. As protein: CASSYVSAYEKLFF.

The chain combines TRBV6-5 with TRBJ2-7; D not resolved. The CDR3 covers 14 residues. Trimming pared 2 bases from V and 3 bases from J, leaving 11 bases between. Germline V gene data show CDR1 as MNHEY and CDR2 as SVGAGI. DNA of the CDR3: TGTGCCAGCAGTTACACAAACGTAGGCTACGAGCAGTACTTC. This sequence encodes CASSYTNVGYEQYF.

The CDR3 loop reads CASSFVRPRNSPLHF. DNA of the CDR3: TGTGCCAGCAGTTTCGTACGACCACGGAATTCACCCCTCCACTTT. This sequence joins TRBV28 and TRBJ1-6; D remains ambiguous. V was cut by 3 bases and J by 7 bases, with 13 bases left in between. Germline CDR1 is MDHEN and CDR2 is SYDVKM. CDR3 length: 15 amino acids.

This sequence joins TRBV5-4 and TRBJ2-7; D is uncertain. Trimming pared 1 base from V and 5 bases from J, leaving 7 bases between. Germline V CDR1 and CDR2: SGHNT, YYREEE (reference sequence). This CDR3 region has 12 residues. CDR3 sequence reads: CASSLYKDEQYF. The CDR3 DNA is TGTGCCAGCAGCTTGTATAAGGACGAGCAGTACTTC.